A single sample gave rise to the 15 T cell receptor beta chains below, sequenced in a study of blood T cell repertoires in COVID-19. The data were produced by immunoSEQ multiplex PCR, yet TCRdb's version contains in-frame clones alone and is incomplete. The profile shows some 220,000 clones, approximately 80% of them singletons. Sequencing used PBMCs or T cells enriched from blood (not recorded which). The receptors stem from a middle-aged woman with acute COVID-19.

The J gene is TRBJ1-1, the V gene TRBV6-4; possible D gene TRBD1, 5 bases. This CDR3 comprises 13 residues. The V end was cut by 4 bases, the J end by 1 base, with 7 bases between. In germline, CDR1 is MRHNA, CDR2 SNTAGT. CDR3 coding DNA: TGTGCCAGCAGTGTGGACAAGAACACTGAAGCTTTCTTT. Encoded protein: CASSVDKNTEAFF.

On this clone itself: Its ends do not fully match the called genes, so a read error is possible. V gene TRBV7-9 combines with J gene TRBJ2-1; D may be TRBD1 (5 bases). CDR3 length: 12 residues. CDR1 is SEHNR, CDR2 FQNEAQ, per germline (reference sequence). The CDR3 bases are TGTGCCAGCAGCGCCACAGGTTCCCTACTACTCTTC. Its translation is CASSATGSLLLF.

This clone came up once. The chain is built from TRBV7-2 and TRBJ2-1; 10 bases line up with TRBD2. This CDR3 is built from 15 residues. Germline-derived CDR1 and CDR2 are SGHTA and FQGNSA. V lost 4 bases, J lost 4 bases, and 4 bases stayed unmatched. CDR3 protein: CASSSPGLAYNEQFF. The CDR3 region has the DNA TGTGCCAGCAGCTCGCCGGGACTAGCGTACAATGAGCAGTTCTTC.

This clone was counted a single time. The chain is built from TRBV5-1 and TRBJ2-2, with 11 nucleotides matching TRBD1. The V segment lost 1 base and the J segment 0 bases; nucleotides outside the gene matches: 5. The length of the CDR3 is 18 residues. Germline values: CDR1 SGHRS, CDR2 YFSETQ. CDR3 DNA: TGCGCCAGCAGCTTGAGGGACAGGGGGGTCGCGAACACCGGGGAGCTGTTTTTT. It yields the protein CASSLRDRGVANTGELFF.

The CDR3 loop is CASSLQGGSQPQHF. The CDR3 bases are TGTGCCAGCAGCTTACAGGGGGGCAGTCAGCCCCAGCATTTT. This rearrangement joins TRBV5-5 to TRBJ1-5, with 8 bases lining up with TRBD1. CDR3 length equals 14 residues. Trimming removed 2 bases from V and 6 bases from J; junction bases left unmatched: 4. Looked up from germline, CDR1 is SGHKS and CDR2 is YYEKEE (reference sequence).

This chain uses TRBV20-1 with TRBJ2-6, with D maybe TRBD2 (6 bases). V was trimmed by 3 bases and J by 3 bases, leaving 12 bases between them. The germline CDR1 and CDR2 sequences are DFQATT and SNEGSKA (reference sequence). CDR3 size: 15 residues. The CDR3 reads CSASVGGIGANVLTF. The CDR3 DNA reads TGCAGTGCTAGTGTGGGGGGTATTGGGGCCAACGTCCTGACTTTC.

The chain joins TRBV6-6 to TRBJ2-1, with TRBD2 as a possible D gene (7 bases). This CDR3 comprises 19 residues. Trimming stripped 5 bases from V and 4 bases from J, with 27 bases between. Germline CDR1 reads MNHNY; CDR2 reads SVGAGI (reference sequence). CDR3 in DNA: TGTGCCAGCAGTCGGCGGGGGCGCGGTAGAATCCCATTTTACAATGAGCAGTTCTTC. It is translated as CASSRRGRGRIPFYNEQFF.

The CDR3 region has the DNA TGTGCCAGCAGCTTCGGGACAGGGGGAAAACTGTTTTTT. This gives the protein CASSFGTGGKLFF. The chain carries TRBV7-2 and TRBJ1-4; 11 bases are shared with TRBD1. The CDR3 length is 13 residues. Trimming took 3 bases from V and 10 from J; bases not matched to a gene: 1. Germline CDR1 reads SGHTA; CDR2 reads FQGNSA.

The chain joins TRBV15 to TRBJ1-3; the D is unclear. Per the germline V gene, CDR1 is LNHNV and CDR2 is YYDKDF (reference sequence). CDR3 length: 15 amino acids. V was trimmed by 0 bases and J by 2 bases, leaving 8 bases between them. CDR3 bases: TGTGCCACCAGCAGAGATGGGAGGGCTGGAAACACCATATATTTT. Its protein product is CATSRDGRAGNTIYF.

The CDR3 region is CASSYNGGGVPIEAFF. The CDR3 DNA is TGTGCCAGCAGTTACAATGGGGGGGGAGTCCCGATTGAAGCTTTCTTT. This chain links TRBV14 with TRBJ1-1; D is possibly TRBD1 (5 bases). The CDR3 contains 16 residues. Germline V gives CDR1 SGHDN, CDR2 FVKESK. V lost 6 bases to trimming and J lost 7 bases, with 24 bases between them.

The genes are TRBV7-2 and TRBJ1-1, with 11 bases lining up with TRBD1. Germline V lookup: CDR1 SGHTA, CDR2 FQGNSA. Trimming took 4 bases from V and 5 from J; bases not matched to a gene: 6. The CDR3 covers 15 residues. CDR3 in DNA: TGTGCCAGCAGCTCGGACAGGGGGCAAGAAACTGAAGCTTTCTTT. Encoded protein: CASSSDRGQETEAFF.

The V and J genes are TRBV12-3 or TRBV12-4 and TRBJ2-7; TRBD1 is a possible D gene (5 bases). V lost 6 bases and J 4 bases, leaving 10 bases between the germline ends. This CDR3 comprises 12 residues. The CDR3 spells CASRSDSYEQYF. The CDR3 region has the DNA TGTGCCAGCAGGTCTGACAGTTACGAGCAGTACTTC.

The chain is built from TRBV5-1 and TRBJ1-2; D remains unclear. CDR3 length equals 13 residues. The germline gives CDR1 SGHRS, CDR2 YFSETQ. V was trimmed by 4 bases and J by 3 bases, leaving 10 bases between them. CDR3: CASSLRTDYGYTF. CDR3 DNA: TGCGCCAGCAGCCTGCGAACCGACTATGGCTACACCTTC.

V and J are TRBV10-3 and TRBJ1-2, with D hard to call. Germline CDR1 and CDR2: ENHRY and SYGVKD. The CDR3 is 14 amino acids. With 6 bases removed from V and 4 bases from J, the gap between germline ends came to 15 bases. CDR3 residues: CAIRPETGIYGYTF. As DNA, the CDR3 is TGTGCCATCAGGCCGGAGACGGGGATCTATGGCTACACCTTC.

J is TRBJ1-2 and V is TRBV20-1, with D perhaps TRBD1 (6 bases). Trimming shortened V by 4 bases and J by 8 bases, and 8 bases separated the two germline ends. The CDR3 covers 10 residues. Germline V lookup: CDR1 DFQATT, CDR2 SNEGSKA (reference sequence). The CDR3 here is CSAKGVGYTF. The CDR3 region has the DNA TGCAGTGCTAAGGGGGTCGGCTACACCTTC.